The T cell receptor (beta chain) described here comes from a study of blood T cell repertoires in COVID-19. Germline V lookup: CDR1 MDHEN, CDR2 SYDVKM. With 6 bases removed from V and 8 bases from J, the gap between germline ends came to 13 bases. The CDR3 consists of 12 residues. Libraries were prepared by immunoSEQ multiplex PCR; TCRdb keeps only in-frame clonotypes and omits some of them. The table lists some 170,000 clones, roughly four fifths of them singletons, with approximately 10% in the top ten. The sequencing input was peripheral blood. The chain carries TRBV28 and TRBJ1-2; D is ambiguous. This clonotype was obtained from a man in his sixties with active or convalescent COVID-19. CDR3 DNA: TGTGCCAGCAGCCAACGACCGCGGGGCTACACCTTC. This gives the protein CASSQRPRGYTF.